The 15 T cell receptor beta chains below come from one sample, sequenced in a study of cytomegalovirus exposure and HLA in healthy donors. The data were produced by immunoSEQ multiplex PCR, yet TCRdb's version contains in-frame clones alone and is incomplete. This repertoire shows over 100,000 clones, around 96% found once; its top ten account for around 0.85%. Sequencing was done on a sample of PBMCs. Source of these receptors: a woman under 30 in good health and CMV-seronegative.

The chain couples TRBV4-3 to TRBJ2-5; the D is unclear. The length of the CDR3 is 15 residues. The V gene lost 3 bases and the J gene lost 5 bases, with 16 bases spanning the gap. Looked up from germline, CDR1 is LGHNA and CDR2 is YSLEER. CDR3 sequence: CASSQEQRSRETQYF. The CDR3 DNA sequence: TGCGCCAGCAGCCAGGAACAGAGATCCAGGGAGACCCAGTACTTC.

The chain recombines TRBV27 with TRBJ2-1; TRBD2 aligns across 13 bases. Germline lookup yields CDR1 MNHEY and CDR2 SMNVEV (reference sequence). The CDR3 is 16 amino acids. The V and J ends lost 5 bases and 4 bases, in that order; junction bases with no gene match: 5. Written as DNA, the CDR3 is TGTGCCAGCAGTAGAGGGACTAGCGGGGTGTACAATGAGCAGTTCTTC. Residues: CASSRGTSGVYNEQFF.

The chain couples TRBV15 to TRBJ2-3, with D possibly matching TRBD2 (5 bases). This CDR3 comprises 14 residues. V was shortened by 8 bases and J by 5 bases, with 17 bases between the two germline ends. CDR1 and CDR2 from the germline V gene are LNHNV and YYDKDF (reference sequence). In DNA form, the CDR3 reads TGTGCCACCGGTCCGAGGGAGACTAAAGATACGCAGTATTTT. It encodes CATGPRETKDTQYF.

This chain uses TRBV5-1 with TRBJ2-7; no clear D gene. The germline gives CDR1 SGHRS, CDR2 YFSETQ. Trimming pared 4 bases from V and 2 bases from J, leaving 7 bases between. The CDR3 is 12 amino acids. Here the CDR3 DNA reads TGCGCCAGCAGCGCCAACACCTACGAGCAGTACTTC. Encoded protein: CASSANTYEQYF.

This chain links TRBV5-1 with TRBJ2-4, with 12 positions matching TRBD1. This CDR3 region has 20 residues. Looked up from germline, CDR1 is SGHRS and CDR2 is YFSETQ. Trimming removed 10 bases from V and 0 bases from J; junction bases left unmatched: 20. CDR3 sequence reads: CACGEPGQGAPLLAKNIQYF. CDR3 nucleotides: TGCGCCTGCGGGGAACCGGGACAGGGGGCGCCGTTGCTAGCCAAAAACATTCAGTACTTC.

The chain uses TRBV9 and TRBJ1-5; D perhaps matches TRBD1 (5 bases). V lost 0 bases and J lost 1, with 8 bases in between. The CDR3 is made up of 15 amino acids. The V gene's germline CDR1 is SGDLS and CDR2 YYNGEE. CDR3 sequence: CASSVGSGSNQPQHF. In nucleotides, the CDR3 is TGTGCCAGCAGCGTAGGTTCAGGGAGCAATCAGCCCCAGCATTTT. Combining the CDR3 with reference TRBV9 and TRBJ1-5 gives the whole variable domain DSGVTQTPKHLITATGQRVTLRCSPRSGDLSVYWYQQSLDQGLQFLIQYYNGEERAKGNILERFSAQQFPDLHSELNLSSLELGDSALYFCASSVGSGSNQPQHFGDGTRLSIL.

This chain links TRBV10-2 with TRBJ1-3; no clear D. This CDR3 is 16 amino acids long. From germline, CDR1 is WSHSY and CDR2 SAAADI. The V and J ends lost 0 bases and 4 bases respectively, with 13 bases between them. The CDR3 region has the DNA TGCGCCAGCAGTGAGTCTAGCCGCGAGAGGGGAAACACCATATATTTT. This gives the protein CASSESSRERGNTIYF.

The genes are TRBV7-8 and TRBJ2-1; D is possibly TRBD1 (7 bases). Germline CDR1 is SGHVS and CDR2 is FQNEAQ. Trimming shortened V by 5 bases and J by 5 bases, and 16 bases separated the two germline ends. The CDR3 length is 15 residues. The CDR3 sequence: CASSPAGQLNNEQFF. The CDR3 nucleotides are TGTGCCAGCAGCCCCGCGGGACAGTTAAACAATGAGCAGTTCTTC. Looking up the rest from reference TRBV7-8 and TRBJ2-1 gives the full variable domain: GAGVSQSPRYKVAKRGQDVALRCDPISGHVSLFWYQQALGQGPEFLTYFQNEAQLDKSGLPSDRFFAERPEGSVSTLKIQRTQQEDSAVYLCASSPAGQLNNEQFFGPGTRLTVL.

This sequence joins TRBV5-1 and TRBJ2-5, with 13 positions matching TRBD2. Germline trimming cut 4 bases from V and 7 bases from J; bases unmatched to any gene: 7. Germline values: CDR1 SGHRS, CDR2 YFSETQ. CDR3 length: 15 residues. CDR3 in DNA: TGCGCCAGCAGCCCAGGGACTAGCGGGGCCGGGACCCAGTACTTC. Its translation is CASSPGTSGAGTQYF.

This chain connects TRBV18 to TRBJ1-2; D remains unclear. The CDR3 covers 14 residues. Germline V lookup: CDR1 KGHSH, CDR2 LQKENI. V dropped 2 bases and J dropped 5 bases, with 12 bases sitting between them. The CDR3 region has the DNA TGTGCCAGCTCACCATTGTCAGCGGGTTATGGCTACACCTTC. Encoded protein: CASSPLSAGYGYTF.

The rearrangement joins TRBV11-2 to TRBJ2-1; a weak D match, TRBD2 (6 bases). Germline-derived CDR1 and CDR2 are SGHAT and FQNNGV. The CDR3 is made up of 15 amino acids. The V end lost 2 bases, the J end lost 1 base, and 9 bases lay between the germline ends. CDR3 region: CASSLYSGSYNEQFF. For the CDR3, the DNA is TGTGCCAGCAGCTTATATAGCGGATCCTACAATGAGCAGTTCTTC.

This chain links TRBV10-1 with TRBJ2-3, with 7 bases aligning to TRBD1. The V and J ends lost 3 bases and 4 bases, in that order; junction bases with no gene match: 4. Germline V gene data show CDR1 as WNHNN and CDR2 as SYGVQD (reference sequence). The length of the CDR3 is 14 residues. The CDR3 coding sequence is TGCGCCAGCAGTGACTGGGACAGAGCAGATACGCAGTATTTT. This sequence encodes CASSDWDRADTQYF.

This clone was picked up one time. The chain's CDR3 is CASSFAGSTDTQYF. The CDR3 bases are TGTGCCAGCAGCTTTGCGGGAAGCACAGATACGCAGTATTTT. This chain links TRBV7-6 with TRBJ2-3; weak D call: TRBD2 (6 bases). There are 14 residues in the CDR3. CDR1 SGHVS and CDR2 FNYEAQ come from the germline V gene. Trimming stripped 3 bases from V and 0 bases from J, with 7 bases between.

The chain uses TRBV7-2 and TRBJ2-7, with TRBD2 identical over 10 bases. J gave up 4 bases and V 5 bases, and 8 bases lay outside the gene matches. CDR1 SGHTA and CDR2 FQGNSA come from the germline V gene. This CDR3 has 15 residues. The CDR3 nucleotides are TGTGCCAGCAGCCCATCTAGCGGGAGTGGTTACGAGCAGTACTTC. Residues: CASSPSSGSGYEQYF.

This clone was counted once. The chain employs TRBV7-2 and TRBJ2-5; 7 positions match TRBD2. The germline CDR1 and CDR2 sequences are SGHTA and FQGNSA. The CDR3 spans 14 residues. Trimming removed 2 bases from V and 2 bases from J; junction bases left unmatched: 2. The CDR3 region is CASSLQRGQETQYF. CDR3 nucleotide sequence: TGTGCCAGCAGCTTACAGCGGGGTCAAGAGACCCAGTACTTC.